Given below is one TCR beta chain in context. A few counts support this clone. Its antigen remains unidentified. No much larger clone is present one base from it, and per-base qualities are unavailable. Library generation was performed with the immunoSEQ multiplex PCR assay. For the multiplex PCR, a mixture combining 60 forward primers for TCR Vbeta segments and 13 reverse primers for TCR Jbeta segments was used. The CDR3 region of rearranged TCR beta genes was amplified from genomic DNA with a multiplex PCR assay. The amplified TCR beta libraries were sequenced on the Illumina HiSeq System as 87-base-pair reads. The authors processed their data as follows. A later analysis tallied roughly 78 million unique TCR beta chains across the 550 to 850 repertoires, and about 10 million of those chains were shared by two or more donors. Raw reads were error-corrected and collapsed into unique sequences with a nearest-neighbor algorithm that merged closely related sequences to remove PCR and sequencing errors. CDR3 sequences were aligned to IMGT reference sequences to assign V, D and J gene segments. For a sequence to be retained, a match of at least six nucleotides to both a V gene segment and a J gene segment was required. Rearrangements were classified as productive when the CDR3 lacked stop codons and remained in frame with V and J, and all other rearrangements were classified as non-productive. CDR3 was defined by IMGT convention, running from the second conserved V-encoded cysteine to the conserved J-encoded phenylalanine. The earlier analysis of 587 of the donors excluded sequences that lacked an unambiguous match to a single V gene segment. In an earlier analysis of almost 600 of the donors, a V segment was called functional when productive rearrangements were above 56.7%, and segregating when the standard deviation between donors exceeded 5%. A statistical classification framework was built for diagnosing cytomegalovirus status from the catalog of TCR beta chain sequences. In a later analysis, TCR nucleotide sequences were compared against IMGT/GENE-DB human TR gene sequences so that V and J genes could be assigned. Using the TCRdist pipeline, a later analysis assigned CDR3 sequences along with most-parsimonious VDJ recombination scenarios. In a later analysis, each TCR beta chain was defined by its CDR3 amino acid sequence together with its V-gene family, and reads without a unique V-gene family were excluded. A later analysis removed 592 highly shared, low-generation-probability nucleotide sequences to deal with suspected cross-contamination and a sequencing artifact. In a later analysis, a clonal expansion index was calculated for each public chain from normalized within-repertoire ranks of inferred template counts. In a later analysis, generation probabilities were computed using a VDJ recombination model fitted to out-of-frame rearrangements, and the results were checked against IGoR. Hypergeometric tests were used in a later analysis to score TCR-TCR, TCR-HLA and TCR-CMV co-occurrence, with a repertoire-size bias correction applied to the TCR pairs. To estimate false discovery rates, a later analysis permuted the HLA or CMV assignments 20 times. In a later analysis, co-occurring TCRs were grouped with DBSCAN, and TCRdist sequence similarity was added when clustering was performed within HLA-allele-positive subsets. Repertoires with fewer than 30,000 or more than 120,000 public chains, plus five repertoires with anomalous nucleotide sharing, were excluded from co-occurrence clustering. TCRdb limited this immuneACCESS table to in-frame rearrangements with V and J called. A share of clones is missing; checked studies link under half to unresolved V genes, and the rest is unexplained. V and J calls and clone size are as listed in that table; D and trimming were resolved from the DNA. In all, the sample holds about 140,000 clones, and 82% of those were seen once. The top ten constitute about 1.5% of the sample.

This sample was included in a study of cytomegalovirus exposure and HLA in healthy donors (TCRdb year 2017). Study-wide context: In an earlier analysis of around 540 of the donors, 276 Gb of sequence data and approximately 100 million unique TCR beta sequences from 150 million to 200 million T cells were reported. Roughly 5 DR-DQ haplotypes were handled as single units for association and clustering, since linkage in the cohort was strong. In addition to the first cohort of approximately 650 subjects, a separate validation cohort of around 110 different subjects was used. Using immunosequencing, the study profiled T cell repertoires from some 670 subjects and related those repertoires to cytomegalovirus serostatus. The genetic ancestry cluster associated with self-reported Caucasian donors included about 81% of the approximately 400 genotyped donors. The number of typed donors differed by locus: about 629-640 for A, B, C, DRB1 and DQB1; 500 to 550 for DQA1; about 600 for DPA1; and some 470 for DPB1. Alongside the repertoire data, information on donor age, sex, ethnicity and CMV serostatus was compiled. Across roughly 420 genotyped donors of the cohort, an average of roughly 200,000 unique TCR beta nucleotide sequences per donor were sequenced, and 15% to 20% of those sequences were non-productive. Genome-wide SNP genotypes for about 55% of the roughly 670 donors were used in a later genetic analysis, which treated that subset as a discovery cohort. To predict cytomegalovirus infection status, the study brought together high-throughput TCR immunosequencing, statistical association of individual TCRs with disease status, and machine learning. In an earlier analysis of a few hundred of the donors, high-throughput TCR beta sequencing was used to judge whether each TCR beta V gene segment behaved as functional or pseudogenic. HLA typing covered class I and class II loci at four-digit resolution. The study aimed to test whether cataloging public T cell receptors could reveal signatures of past pathogen exposure. Rather than drawing on any new phenotypic data, the later analysis identified candidate immune exposures from TCR beta sequences and the way those sequences occurred across donors. About 330 gigabases of sequencing data and 70 million to 100 million unique TCR sequences made up an early release that covered some 640 HLA-typed donors. All discovery cohort repertoires had been generated using a single sequencing platform. A later analysis re-examined previously published TCR beta repertoires from about 670 donors and added high-resolution HLA genotyping to investigate patterns of TCR occurrence.

Trimming costs V 5 bases and J 6 bases, and their ends lie 13 bases apart. The germline V gene gives CDR1 as SGHTA and CDR2 as FQGTGA. The CDR3, from cysteine to phenylalanine, totals 13 residues. Just the 39-base CDR3 DNA is kept, in frame starting at base 1. The cohort consisted of 666 healthy bone marrow donors. At the time of sampling, all cohort members were nominally healthy, though unrecorded immune exposures were likely present. The donor tested CMV seropositive and was one of the 289 seropositive cohort members. Each donor provided a peripheral blood sample, and peripheral blood mononuclear cells were used for TCR beta sequencing. The Qiagen DNeasy Blood Extraction Kit was used to extract genomic DNA from the blood cell samples. The investigation overall reported the following: In a later analysis, several top co-occurrence clusters were reported to appear linked to parvovirus B19, influenza, CMV and Epstein-Barr virus. In an earlier analysis of some 500 of the donors, most TCR beta V segments were observed in productive rearrangements about 90% or about 30% of the time, broadly matching IMGT annotations. Immune exposure information for the cohort was limited to CMV serostatus. Linkage disequilibrium might explain the correlated functional status among segregating V segments, but an unknown experimental factor could not be ruled out. According to a later genetic analysis, donors in an Asian-associated ancestry cluster had fewer N-insertions in productive TCRs than the approximately 670-donor mean. Most CMV-associated TCR beta chains appeared to be HLA-restricted in a later analysis, and the HLA associations seemed to be driven largely by CMV exposure. Because the 87-base-pair reads could not distinguish some IMGT-functional V segments, including TRBV6-2 and TRBV6-3, those segments were excluded. In vitro tests confirmed that a few of the cytomegalovirus-associated TCR beta chains recognize cytomegalovirus antigens. Strong co-occurrence of HLA alleles, especially DR and DQ, made assigning TCR associations to individual alleles difficult. A group of highly shared sequence variants was considered likely to be a technical artifact of the sequencing pipeline. A later genetic analysis associated a missense DCLRE1C variant with V-gene and J-gene trimming of TCR beta chains, and an independent cohort replicated the association. In a later analysis, the rate of TCR association differed among HLA loci, with DRB1 alleles having the most associated TCRs and HLA-C alleles having the fewest. In this cohort, only TCR beta chains were sequenced, and detectable features were limited by the absence of alpha or paired-chain data. A further reported finding was that TCR beta sequences accurately predicted the HLA-A and HLA-B alleles for most subjects in the first cohort. The classifier was reported to diagnose cytomegalovirus status with high specificity and sensitivity in both the original and validation cohorts. The study gave a list of some 150 TCR beta chains associated with cytomegalovirus. A later analysis found that HLA-associated TCR beta chains were more clonally expanded and had lower generation probabilities than equally common non-associated chains. The authors suggested that the approach could potentially be generalized to other disease states and immunological phenotypes. Across donors, most TCR sequences were observed very rarely, whereas some public TCRs were present in many individuals. The presence/absence analyses assumed that sequencing depth was roughly uniform across donors, and that assumption may not be true. A later analysis associated approximately 17,000 TCR beta sequences with specific HLA alleles at a false discovery rate of 0.05. Because counts were too low, some 17 rarely observed V segments, including chromosome 9 orphons, were left out of the earlier analysis of 587 of the donors. HLA typing was unavailable for some donors at each locus, so association tests used only the typed subset.

The chain was built from TRBV7-3 and TRBJ1-2; matching of 6 bases hints at TRBD1 as the D gene. This TCR was recovered from a man in his thirties or forties in good health and CMV-seropositive. Sequencing was done on a sample of PBMCs. The CDR3 protein: CASSPGQLHGYTF. The DNA reads as follows: TGTGCCAGCAGCCCCGGACAGCTGCATGGCTACACCTTC.